This T cell receptor (beta chain) was sequenced in a study of T cell clonality in common variable immunodeficiency. Equal genomic DNA amounts from CVID and control samples were sequenced. Generated by immunoSEQ multiplex PCR, the TCRdb table keeps only in-frame clones and is missing some. This sample has roughly 20,000 clones, each found more than once. Study outcomes and limitations: The cause of increased CVID clonality remains unclear without subpopulation sequencing. In common variable immunodeficiency, TCR beta chains reportedly carried fewer deletions and N-nucleotide insertions. Compared with healthy controls, CVID subjects showed increased TCRbeta clonality, mostly in about a third.

No CVID subject was ill or on immunomodulatory drugs when sampled. This CDR3 has 14 residues. Germline V gives CDR1 LNHDA, CDR2 SQIVND (reference sequence). V lost 3 bases to trimming and J lost 2 bases; unmatched junction nucleotides: 4. With regard to this clone: Its target is not known. The read terminates 3 residues before the CDR3 end, so the remaining end is supplied by the germline J gene.

The chain is built from TRBV19 and TRBJ2-7; 7 positions match TRBD1. Input material: peripheral blood mononuclear cells. This clonotype was obtained from a human donor with common variable immunodeficiency. Here the CDR3 reads CASSITGVPYEQYF. CDR3 DNA (partial): TGTGCCAGTAGTATCACAGGGGTCCCCTACGAG.